These T cell receptor beta chains were read from a single sample in a study of cytomegalovirus exposure and HLA in healthy donors. The table came from immunoSEQ multiplex PCR; TCRdb's copy has only in-frame clones and leaves some out. This table holds some 120,000 clones, around 81% found once. Sequenced sample: PBMCs. These receptors were collected from a woman aged 25 to 39 in good health and CMV-seronegative. CDR3s include the opening cysteine and the closing phenylalanine or tryptophan. Fields, in order: J gene, D gene, V gene, clone size, CDR3 protein, CDR3 DNA. A D gene is named only where the DNA matches it firmly. Clone size is given for some rows only: seen once, a few or many times, or a class if the clone is expanded.

>TRBJ2-7|-|TRBV27|-
CASSLRRSYEQYF
TGTGCCAGCAGTTTGCGTCGCTCCTACGAGCAGTACTTC
>TRBJ2-1|-|TRBV9|-
CASSIGGANNEQFF
TGTGCCAGCAGCATCGGAGGTGCCAACAATGAGCAGTTCTTC
>TRBJ1-1|TRBD1|TRBV28|-
CASSLTGRTEAFF
TGTGCCAGCAGTCTGACAGGGCGGACTGAAGCTTTCTTT
>TRBJ2-7|-|TRBV13|-
CASSLEGVTYEQYF
TGTGCCAGCAGCTTAGAAGGGGTCACCTACGAGCAGTACTTC
>TRBJ2-7|TRBD1|TRBV7-8|-
CASSLGTGGSDISYEQYF
TGTGCCAGCAGCTTAGGGACAGGGGGCTCCGACATCTCCTACGAGCAGTACTTC
>TRBJ2-5|-|TRBV10-3|-
CAISESLLAKETQYF
TGTGCCATCAGTGAGTCGTTACTAGCCAAAGAGACCCAGTACTTC
>TRBJ1-1|-|TRBV5-1|once
CASSYSGGTGTEAFF
TGCGCCAGCAGCTATTCGGGGGGGACGGGCACTGAAGCTTTCTTT
>TRBJ2-3|TRBD2|TRBV5-1|-
CASRDGHWGGETDTQYF
TGCGCCAGCAGGGACGGGCACTGGGGAGGGGAGACAGATACGCAGTATTTT
>TRBJ2-3|-|TRBV7-3|-
CASSSGLSYSTDTQYF
TGTGCCAGCAGCTCCGGACTATCCTATTCCACAGATACGCAGTATTTT
>TRBJ2-1|TRBD1|TRBV10-2|-
CASTDTRTGLSNEQFF
TGCGCCAGCACCGACACACGGACAGGGTTGAGCAATGAGCAGTTCTTC
>TRBJ2-7|TRBD2|TRBV19|once
CASSRTSGTYEQYF
TGTGCCAGTAGTCGGACTAGCGGGACGTACGAGCAGTACTTC
>TRBJ2-7|TRBD1|TRBV7-8|few
CASSLHWRQGGGSYEQYF
TGTGCCAGCAGCTTACATTGGAGACAGGGGGGGGGATCCTACGAGCAGTACTTC
>TRBJ1-2|-|TRBV6-5|-
CASSSGGNYGYTF
TGTGCCAGCAGCTCGGGGGGTAACTATGGCTACACCTTC
>TRBJ2-1|-|TRBV9|-
CASSVVGGGEQFF
TGTGCCAGCAGCGTAGTCGGGGGTGGTGAGCAGTTCTTC
>TRBJ2-1|TRBD2|TRBV19|-
CASSAWTSGRGNEQFF
TGTGCCAGTAGTGCCTGGACTAGCGGGAGAGGTAATGAGCAGTTCTTC
>TRBJ2-1|-|TRBV6-4|-
CARWSDQFTYNEQFF
TGTGCCAGGTGGAGCGACCAATTTACCTACAATGAGCAGTTCTTC
>TRBJ2-7|-|TRBV2|-
CASSARRATYEQYF
TGTGCCAGCAGTGCGCGGAGGGCCACCTACGAGCAGTACTTC
>TRBJ1-2|TRBD1|TRBV6-5|-
CASSYSDRDDYGYTF
TGTGCCAGCAGTTACTCGGACAGGGATGATTATGGCTACACCTTC
>TRBJ2-3|-|TRBV29-1|-
CSVEEWLEAGGATDTQYF
TGCAGCGTTGAAGAATGGCTCGAGGCGGGCGGGGCCACAGATACGCAGTATTTT
>TRBJ2-5|TRBD2|TRBV5-1|-
CASSDWLAGGASAETQYF
TGCGCCAGCAGCGACTGGCTAGCGGGAGGCGCGTCGGCAGAGACCCAGTACTTC
>TRBJ1-2|-|TRBV15|few
CATSRATSYGYTF
TGTGCCACCAGCAGAGCGACAAGCTATGGCTACACCTTC
>TRBJ1-5|TRBD1|TRBV6-1|-
CASSELIQGGQPQHF
TGTGCCAGCAGTGAATTGATACAGGGGGGCCAGCCCCAGCATTTT
>TRBJ1-4|TRBD1|TRBV10-1|-
CASSGGQGGEKLFF
TGCGCCAGCAGTGGGGGACAGGGAGGAGAAAAACTGTTTTTT
>TRBJ1-5|-|TRBV10-3|-
CAISESSQEGNQPQHF
TGTGCCATCAGTGAGTCGAGTCAGGAAGGCAATCAGCCCCAGCATTTT